In this sample, the clone carrying this T cell receptor (beta chain) turned up a few times. These data are taken from a study of blood T cell repertoires in COVID-19. About the research overall: Acute and convalescent COVID-19 specimens originated in the United States, Italy and Spain.

Repertoires were generated with immunoSEQ multiplex PCR, while TCRdb's copy carries only in-frame clones and drops some. The data contain roughly 150,000 clones, 77% of them singletons. Per the germline V gene, CDR1 is SNHLY and CDR2 is FYNNEI. CDR3 size: 15 residues. The V end was cut by 1 base, the J end by 3 bases, with 13 bases between. This clonotype was obtained from a man in his 70s with acute or convalescent COVID-19. The sample consisted of peripheral blood. The V gene is TRBV2, the J gene TRBJ2-7; no firm D call. CDR3 protein: CASSEGHQSYYEQYF. The CDR3 DNA is TGTGCCAGCAGTGAAGGACACCAGTCTTACTACGAGCAGTACTTC.